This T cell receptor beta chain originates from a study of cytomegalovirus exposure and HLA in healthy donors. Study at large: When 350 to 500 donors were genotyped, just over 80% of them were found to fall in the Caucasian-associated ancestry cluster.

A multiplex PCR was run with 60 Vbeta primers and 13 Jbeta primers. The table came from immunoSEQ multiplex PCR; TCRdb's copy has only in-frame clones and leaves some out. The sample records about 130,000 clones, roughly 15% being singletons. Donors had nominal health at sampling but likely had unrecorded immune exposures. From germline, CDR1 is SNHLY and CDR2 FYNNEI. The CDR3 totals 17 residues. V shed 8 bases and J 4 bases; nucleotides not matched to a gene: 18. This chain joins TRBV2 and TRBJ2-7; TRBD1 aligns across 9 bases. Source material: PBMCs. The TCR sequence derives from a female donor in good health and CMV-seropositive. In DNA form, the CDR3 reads TGTGCCAGCGATGGGGACAAACAGGGGGCGAGGAATTACGAGCAGTACTTC. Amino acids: CASDGDKQGARNYEQYF.